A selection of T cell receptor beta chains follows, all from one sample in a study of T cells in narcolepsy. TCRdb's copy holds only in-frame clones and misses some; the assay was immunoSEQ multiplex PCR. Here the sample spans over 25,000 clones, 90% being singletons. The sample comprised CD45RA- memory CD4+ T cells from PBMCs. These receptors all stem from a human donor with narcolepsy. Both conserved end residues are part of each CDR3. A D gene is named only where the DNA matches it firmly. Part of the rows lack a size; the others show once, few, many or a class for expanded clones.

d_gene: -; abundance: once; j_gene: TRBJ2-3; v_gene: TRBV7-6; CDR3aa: CASSPLRADTQYF; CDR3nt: TGTGCCAGCAGCCCTCTGCGGGCAGATACGCAGTATTTT
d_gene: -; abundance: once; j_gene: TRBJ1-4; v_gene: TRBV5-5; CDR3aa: CASSRRIGPTNEKLFF; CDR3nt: TGTGCCAGCAGCCGCAGGATTGGCCCAACTAATGAAAAACTGTTTTTT
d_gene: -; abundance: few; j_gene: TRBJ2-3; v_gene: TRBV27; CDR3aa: CASSTYGSDTQYF; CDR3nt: TGTGCCAGCAGTACCTATGGTTCAGATACGCAGTATTTT
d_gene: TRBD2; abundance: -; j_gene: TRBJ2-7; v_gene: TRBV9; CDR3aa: CASSASTAGVVYEQYF; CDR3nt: TGTGCCAGCAGCGCCAGCACAGCGGGAGTAGTATACGAGCAGTACTTC
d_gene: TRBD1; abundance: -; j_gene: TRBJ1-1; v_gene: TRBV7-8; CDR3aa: CASSLATGQGPEAFF; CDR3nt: TGTGCCAGCAGCTTAGCTACCGGACAGGGCCCTGAAGCTTTCTTT
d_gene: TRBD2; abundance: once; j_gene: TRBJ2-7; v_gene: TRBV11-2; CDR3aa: CASRMTSASYEQYF; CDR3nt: TGTGCCAGCAGGATGACTAGCGCCTCCTACGAGCAGTACTTC
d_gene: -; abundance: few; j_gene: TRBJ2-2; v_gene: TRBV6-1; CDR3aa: CASKNTGELFF; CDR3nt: TGTGCCAGCAAAAACACCGGGGAGCTGTTTTTT
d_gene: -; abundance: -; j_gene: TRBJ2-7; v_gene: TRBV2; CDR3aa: CASSTDRGGGEQYF; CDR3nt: TGTGCCAGCAGTACCGACAGGGGAGGGGGCGAGCAGTACTTC
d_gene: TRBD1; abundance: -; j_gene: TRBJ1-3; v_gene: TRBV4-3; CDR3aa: CASSQDFNRGGNTIYF; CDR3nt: TGCGCCAGCAGCCAAGATTTTAACAGGGGTGGAAACACCATATATTTT
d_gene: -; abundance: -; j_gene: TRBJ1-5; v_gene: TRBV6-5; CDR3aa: CASSYGGKQPQHF; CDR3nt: TGTGCCAGCAGTTACGGCGGGAAACAGCCCCAGCATTTT
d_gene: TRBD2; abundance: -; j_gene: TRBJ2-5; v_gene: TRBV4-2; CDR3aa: CASSLSFSGTSGSQETQYF; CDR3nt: TGTGCCAGCAGCCTCTCCTTCTCCGGGACTAGCGGGAGCCAAGAGACCCAGTACTTC
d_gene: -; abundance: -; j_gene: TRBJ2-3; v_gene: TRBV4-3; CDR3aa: CASSQGRRQGGVDTQYF; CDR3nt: TGCGCCAGCAGCCAAGGTCGTCGACAGGGAGGAGTAGATACGCAGTATTTT
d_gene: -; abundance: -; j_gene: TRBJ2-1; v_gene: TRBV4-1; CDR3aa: CASSQNLIGSSYNEQFF; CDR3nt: TGCGCCAGCAGCCAAAATTTGATCGGGAGCTCCTACAATGAGCAGTTCTTC
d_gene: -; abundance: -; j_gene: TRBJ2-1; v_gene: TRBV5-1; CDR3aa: CASSLAGASYNEQFF; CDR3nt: TGCGCCAGCAGCTTGGCGGGAGCATCCTACAATGAGCAGTTCTTC
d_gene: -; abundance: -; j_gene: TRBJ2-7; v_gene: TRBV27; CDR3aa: CATKGVYEQYF; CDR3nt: TGTGCCACCAAAGGGGTGTACGAGCAGTACTTC
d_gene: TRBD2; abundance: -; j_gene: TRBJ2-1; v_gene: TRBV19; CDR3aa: CASSPPKPSGSYDEQFF; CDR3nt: TGTGCCAGTAGTCCGCCAAAACCTAGCGGGAGCTACGATGAGCAGTTCTTC
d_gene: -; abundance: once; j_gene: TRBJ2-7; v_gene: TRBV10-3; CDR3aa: CAVSEKQNHTFLYYEQYF; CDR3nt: TGTGCCGTATCAGAGAAGCAGAACCATACCTTTCTTTACTACGAGCAGTACTTC
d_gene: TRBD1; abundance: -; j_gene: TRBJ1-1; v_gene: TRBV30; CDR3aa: CAWGQGAAEAFF; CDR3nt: TGTGCCTGGGGCCAGGGGGCGGCTGAAGCTTTCTTT
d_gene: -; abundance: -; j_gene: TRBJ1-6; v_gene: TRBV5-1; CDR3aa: CASSFDKNNSPLHF; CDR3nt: TGCGCCAGCAGCTTTGACAAAAATAATTCACCCCTCCACTTT
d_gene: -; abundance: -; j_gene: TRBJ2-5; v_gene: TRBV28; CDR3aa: CASSLLGSYQETQYF; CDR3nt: TGTGCCAGCAGTTTACTCGGCAGTTACCAAGAGACCCAGTACTTC
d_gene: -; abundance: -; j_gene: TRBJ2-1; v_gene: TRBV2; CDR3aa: CASSRGVSENEQFF; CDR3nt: TGTGCCAGCAGTCGTGGGGTGTCTGAAAATGAGCAGTTCTTC
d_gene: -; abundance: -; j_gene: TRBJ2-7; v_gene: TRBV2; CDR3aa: CASSAYQEQYF; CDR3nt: TGTGCCAGCAGTGCCTACCAGGAGCAGTACTTC
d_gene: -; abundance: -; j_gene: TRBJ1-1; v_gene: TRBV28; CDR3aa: CASSLGVVSIEAFF; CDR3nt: TGTGCCAGCAGTTTAGGTGTGGTTTCCATTGAAGCTTTCTTT
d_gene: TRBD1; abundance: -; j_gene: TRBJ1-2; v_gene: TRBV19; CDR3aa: CASSPRDRGRGNGYTF; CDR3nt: TGTGCCAGTAGTCCGAGGGACAGGGGGCGCGGGAATGGCTACACCTTC
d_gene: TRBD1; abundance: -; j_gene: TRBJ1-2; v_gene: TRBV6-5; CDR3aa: CASSHEGAFGYGYTF; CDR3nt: TGTGCCAGCAGTCACGAGGGGGCGTTTGGCTATGGCTACACCTTC
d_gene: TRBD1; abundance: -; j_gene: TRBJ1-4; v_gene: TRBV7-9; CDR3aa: CASSLGLGTGSEKLFF; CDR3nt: TGTGCCAGCAGCTTAGGCCTTGGGACAGGGAGCGAAAAACTGTTTTTT
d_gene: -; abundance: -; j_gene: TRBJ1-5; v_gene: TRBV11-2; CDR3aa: CASSLDSNQPQHF; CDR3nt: TGTGCCAGCAGCTTAGATAGCAATCAGCCCCAGCATTTT
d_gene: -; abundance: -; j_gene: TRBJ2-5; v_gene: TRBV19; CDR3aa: CASSSGYPYQETQYF; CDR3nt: TGTGCCAGTAGTTCCGGGTATCCGTACCAAGAGACCCAGTACTTC
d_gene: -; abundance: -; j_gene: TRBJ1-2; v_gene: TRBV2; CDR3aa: CASSSQGNYGYTF; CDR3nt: TGTGCCAGCAGTAGCCAGGGGAACTATGGCTACACCTTC
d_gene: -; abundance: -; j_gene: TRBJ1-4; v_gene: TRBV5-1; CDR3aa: CASSRLQYEKLFF; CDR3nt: TGCGCCAGCAGCAGATTACAGTATGAAAAACTGTTTTTT
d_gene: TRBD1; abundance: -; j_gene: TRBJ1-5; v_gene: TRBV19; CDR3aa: CASSTGGTGDFEPQHF; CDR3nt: TGTGCCAGTAGTACGGGGGGGACAGGGGATTTTGAGCCCCAGCATTTT
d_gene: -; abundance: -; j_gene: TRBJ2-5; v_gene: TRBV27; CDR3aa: CASSPRYQETQYF; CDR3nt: TGTGCCAGCAGTCCAAGGTACCAAGAGACCCAGTACTTC
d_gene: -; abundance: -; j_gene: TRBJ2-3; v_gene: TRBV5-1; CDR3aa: CASSAQLTSRTDTQYF; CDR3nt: TGCGCCAGCAGCGCTCAACTTACTAGCCGCACAGATACGCAGTATTTT
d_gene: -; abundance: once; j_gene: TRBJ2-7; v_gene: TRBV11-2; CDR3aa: CASSLDMPYEQYF; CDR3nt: TGTGCCAGCAGCTTAGATATGCCCTACGAGCAGTACTTC
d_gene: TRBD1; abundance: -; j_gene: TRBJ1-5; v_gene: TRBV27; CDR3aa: CASRAGQTNSNQPQHF; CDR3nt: TGTGCCAGCAGGGCGGGACAGACAAATAGCAATCAGCCCCAGCATTTT
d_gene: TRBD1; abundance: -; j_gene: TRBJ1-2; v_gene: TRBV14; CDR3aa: CASSQARGHGYTF; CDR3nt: TGTGCCAGCAGCCAGGCAAGGGGGCATGGCTACACCTTC
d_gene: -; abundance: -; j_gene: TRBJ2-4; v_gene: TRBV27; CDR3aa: CASSLLTAAIQYF; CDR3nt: TGTGCCAGCAGTTTATTAACAGCCGCCATTCAGTACTTC
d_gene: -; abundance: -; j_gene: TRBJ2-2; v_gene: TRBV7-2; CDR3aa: CASSQDGLNTGELFF; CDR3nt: TGTGCCAGCAGCCAAGACGGGCTGAACACCGGGGAGCTGTTTTTT
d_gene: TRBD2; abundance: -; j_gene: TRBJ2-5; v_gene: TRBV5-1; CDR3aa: CASSLAGGGRARETQYF; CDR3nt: TGCGCCAGCAGCTTGGCCGGGGGCGGGAGGGCCCGGGAGACCCAGTACTTC
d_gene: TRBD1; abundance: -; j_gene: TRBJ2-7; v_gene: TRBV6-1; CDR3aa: CASSALQGATYEQYF; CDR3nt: TGTGCCAGCAGTGCCCTACAGGGGGCCACCTACGAGCAGTACTTC
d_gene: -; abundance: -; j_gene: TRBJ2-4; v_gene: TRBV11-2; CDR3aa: CASSLSRENIQYF; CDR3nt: TGTGCCAGCAGCTTATCCAGAGAAAACATTCAGTACTTC
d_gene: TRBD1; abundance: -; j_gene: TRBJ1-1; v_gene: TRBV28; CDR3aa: CASKGGGIRYTEAFF; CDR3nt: TGTGCCAGCAAGGGAGGGGGCATTAGGTACACTGAAGCTTTCTTT
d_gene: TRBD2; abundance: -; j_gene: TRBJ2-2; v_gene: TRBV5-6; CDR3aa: CASSPLAGEPGELFF; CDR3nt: TGTGCCAGCAGTCCTCTAGCGGGAGAGCCCGGGGAGCTGTTTTTT
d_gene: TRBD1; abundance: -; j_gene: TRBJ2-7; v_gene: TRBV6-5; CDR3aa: CASRDRALYEQYF; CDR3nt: TGTGCCAGCAGGGACAGGGCCCTCTACGAGCAGTACTTC
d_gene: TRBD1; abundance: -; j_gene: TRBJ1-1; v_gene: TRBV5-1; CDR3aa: CASSLQGGPEAFF; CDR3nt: TGCGCCAGCAGCCTTCAGGGGGGCCCCGAAGCTTTCTTT
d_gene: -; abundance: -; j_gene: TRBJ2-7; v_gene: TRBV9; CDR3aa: CASSVVGVGGEQYF; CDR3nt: TGTGCCAGCAGCGTAGTTGGCGTGGGGGGCGAGCAGTACTTC
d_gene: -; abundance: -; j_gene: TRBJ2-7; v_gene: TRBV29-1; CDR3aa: CSVGQGNRNEQYF; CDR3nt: TGCAGCGTTGGCCAGGGGAATAGGAACGAGCAGTACTTC
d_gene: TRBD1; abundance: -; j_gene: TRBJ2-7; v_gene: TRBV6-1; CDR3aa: CASSELVGQRGEQYF; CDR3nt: TGTGCCAGCAGTGAACTCGTGGGACAGCGTGGCGAGCAGTACTTC